Each of the 24 T cell receptor beta chains below was sequenced from the same sample in a study of blood T cells in healthy people across ages. A second roughly 7 to 12 cycle PCR used barcoded and J-beta primers. TCRdb reanalysed the 5' RACE reads using MiXCR and keeps one entry per CDR3 protein. The repertoire has some 1.5 million distinct CDR3 sequences, over 25% of them found once; the top ten carry about 7.7%. Sequencing was performed on blood. These receptors were collected from a woman aged 30 to 39 in good health.

The chain has TRBV6-5 and TRBJ2-5; D ambiguous. Between the trimmed V and J ends, which lost 6 bases and 4 bases, there was a span of 15 bases. The CDR3 spans 14 residues. The germline gives CDR1 MNHEY, CDR2 SVGAGI. The CDR3 nucleotides read TGTGCCAGCAGAGTTTTCGGCAGCCCAGAGACCCAGTACTTC. Amino acids: CASRVFGSPETQYF.

The gene calls are TRBV30 and TRBJ2-4; TRBD1 matches at 9 bases. With the DNA end fitting TRBJ2-5 better, the J assignment may be wrong. This CDR3 contains 13 residues. Germline V lookup: CDR1 GTSNPN, CDR2 SVGIG (reference sequence). In DNA, the CDR3 is TGTGCCTGGGAAACAGGGGGCGTAGGGACCCAGTACTTC. It codes for CAWETGGVGTQYF.

The CDR3 sequence: CSVGGSYGAKNIQYF. In DNA, the CDR3 is TGCAGCGTTGGGGGGTCATATGGCGCCAAAAACATTCAGTACTTC. The J gene is TRBJ2-4, the V gene TRBV29-1, with D possibly called TRBD1 or TRBD2 (5 bases each). This CDR3 comprises 15 residues. From germline, CDR1 is SQVTM and CDR2 ANQGSEA. Deletions cut 4 bases from V and 1 base from J, with 14 bases between.

The J gene is TRBJ1-5, the V gene TRBV15; 8 bases match TRBD1. This CDR3 is 17 amino acids long. J was trimmed by 1 base and V by 2 bases; bases with no gene match: 7. Germline values: CDR1 LNHNV, CDR2 YYDKDF (reference sequence). This CDR3 is CATSRSRTGWSNQPQHF. For the CDR3, the DNA is TGTGCCACCAGCAGATCTCGGACAGGGTGGAGCAATCAGCCCCAGCATTTT.

J is TRBJ2-7 and V is TRBV3-1; D not resolved. The end of the DNA is better explained by TRBJ2-5, so the J call may be wrong. The CDR3 consists of 13 residues. Germline assignment: CDR1 LGHDT and CDR2 YNNKEL (reference sequence). Here the CDR3 DNA reads TGTGCCAGCAGCCACAGATCCGGAGAGACCCAGTACTTC. Its translation: CASSHRSGETQYF.

V and J are TRBV9 and TRBJ2-5; D is possibly TRBD1 (6 bases). V lost 7 bases and J lost 11, with 18 bases in between. The CDR3 is made up of 12 amino acids. Germline CDR1 is SGDLS and CDR2 is YYNGEE. The CDR3 region is CASGGLLNEQYF. CDR3 DNA sequence: TGTGCCAGCGGGGGCCTCCTCAATGAGCAGTACTTC.

The sample holds many counts of this clonotype. DNA of the CDR3: TGCAGCGTTGAAGAAAGGCAGGAAACAGATACGCAGTATTTT. Amino acid sequence: CSVEERQETDTQYF. J is TRBJ2-3 and V is TRBV29-1; D gene unclear. The CDR3 has 14 residues. V lost 0 bases and J lost 3, with 10 bases in between. CDR1 and CDR2 (germline): SQVTM, ANQGSEA.

This clonotype was recorded many times. V and J are TRBV10-3 and TRBJ2-3, with 8 bases aligning to TRBD2. V dropped 8 bases and J dropped 5; count of bases not matched to a gene: 12. The CDR3 is 15 amino acids. CDR1 ENHRY and CDR2 SYGVKD come from the germline V gene. The CDR3 is CAIGGRTGGRDTQYF. CDR3 DNA: TGTGCCATCGGGGGTCGAACGGGGGGGCGAGATACGCAGTATTTT.

This chain links TRBV20-1 with TRBJ2-7; D is possibly TRBD2 (6 bases). The germline CDR1 and CDR2 sequences are DFQATT and SNEGSKA (reference sequence). Trimming removed 1 base from V and 0 bases from J, with 10 bases in between. There are 14 residues in the CDR3. The CDR3 sequence: CSARVSGVSYEQYF. CDR3 nucleotides: TGCAGTGCTAGAGTGTCGGGGGTCTCCTACGAGCAGTACTTC.

The genes are TRBV14 and TRBJ2-1, with 8 bases identical to TRBD1. Germline CDR1 is SGHDN and CDR2 is FVKESK. J gave up 9 bases and V 3 bases, and 7 bases lay outside the gene matches. The CDR3 loop spans 14 amino acids. The chain's CDR3 is CASSHRQGPGEQFF. CDR3 nucleotide sequence: TGTGCCAGCAGCCACCGACAGGGGCCGGGTGAGCAGTTCTTC.

Many counts were recorded for this clonotype. This chain joins TRBV20-1 and TRBJ2-7, with unresolved D. Germline CDR1 is DFQATT and CDR2 is SNEGSKA (reference sequence). Between the trimmed V and J ends, which lost 6 bases and 3 bases, there was a span of 21 bases. The CDR3 consists of 15 residues. The chain's CDR3 is CSAVTARKPYYEQYF. The CDR3 DNA is TGCAGTGCCGTCACAGCCCGGAAACCTTACTACGAGCAGTACTTC.

This chain connects TRBV5-1 to TRBJ2-5; D possibly matches TRBD1 or TRBD2 (6 bases each). Germline V lookup: CDR1 SGHRS, CDR2 YFSETQ. The CDR3 runs to 22 residues. Trimming shortened V by 5 bases and J by 0 bases, and 35 bases separated the two germline ends. CDR3 sequence: CASRGSRAGASDSRGDQETQYF. DNA of the CDR3: TGCGCCAGCAGAGGATCGAGAGCCGGGGCTAGCGACTCCAGGGGAGACCAAGAGACCCAGTACTTC.

A few counts support this clonotype. J is TRBJ2-5 and V is TRBV20-1; the match to TRBD2 covers 10 bases. Germline V CDR1 and CDR2: DFQATT, SNEGSKA (reference sequence). The CDR3 contains 18 residues. J was trimmed by 2 bases and V by 2 bases; bases with no gene match: 14. The CDR3 loop is CSARTPLGAGGRQETQYF. The CDR3 coding sequence is TGCAGTGCTAGAACCCCCCTGGGAGCGGGGGGGCGGCAAGAGACCCAGTACTTC.

This clonotype was seen a handful of times. The chain joins TRBV6-5 to TRBJ1-1; TRBD1 aligns across 8 bases. V lost 2 bases, J lost 3 bases, and 5 bases stayed unmatched. Germline CDR1 and CDR2: MNHEY and SVGAGI. This CDR3 has 15 amino acids. The CDR3 coding sequence is TGTGCCAGCAGTTACCGCCAGACAGGGGACACTGAAGCTTTCTTT. Translating it yields CASSYRQTGDTEAFF.

This clonotype showed up just a few times. V usage is TRBV7-2 and J usage is TRBJ2-3; D uncertain. The CDR3 extends over 12 amino acids. Germline assignment: CDR1 SGHTA and CDR2 FQGNSA. Deletions cut 2 bases from V and 13 bases from J, with 13 bases between. The CDR3 sequence is CASSLIREDKYF. CDR3 coding DNA: TGTGCCAGCAGCTTAATTCGAGAGGATAAGTATTTT.

This clonotype was observed a few times. The rearrangement joins TRBV20-1 to TRBJ2-3; 12 bases map to TRBD2. The CDR3 extends over 17 amino acids. Germline CDR1 is DFQATT and CDR2 is SNEGSKA (reference sequence). V lost 5 bases to trimming and J lost 0 bases; unmatched junction nucleotides: 9. CDR3 coding DNA: TGCAGTGCTGGGCTAGCGGGGGGGGCAACTAGCACAGATACGCAGTATTTT. Residues: CSAGLAGGATSTDTQYF.

The chain recombines TRBV7-9 with TRBJ2-5; D might be TRBD2 (6 bases). V was pared by 8 bases and J by 4 bases, with 20 bases between. The CDR3 runs to 15 residues. Germline loops: CDR1 SEHNR, CDR2 FQNEAQ (reference sequence). CDR3 coding DNA: TGTGCCAGCTCAACAGCACTGGAGGGGACAGAGACCCAGTACTTC. Its protein is CASSTALEGTETQYF.

The V and J genes are TRBV20-1 and TRBJ1-6, with TRBD1 as a possible D gene (5 bases). Trimming cost V 3 bases and J 6 bases, with 6 bases left between them. Germline V gene lookup returns CDR1 DFQATT and CDR2 SNEGSKA (reference sequence). The CDR3 spans 12 residues. The CDR3 nucleotides are TGCAGTGCTAGGGGGGTTAATTCACCCCTCCACTTT. Amino acid sequence: CSARGVNSPLHF.

The chain combines TRBV3-1 with TRBJ2-1; TRBD2 agrees at 9 bases. Germline assignment: CDR1 LGHDT and CDR2 YNNKEL (reference sequence). The CDR3 sequence is 15 residues long. After removal of 2 bases from V and 9 bases from J, the junction contained 8 bases not matched to a gene. The CDR3 DNA follows: TGTGCCAGCAGCCAACGGGCGGGAGGGCCTTTTGAGCAGTTCTTC. Its translation: CASSQRAGGPFEQFF.

The chain uses TRBV7-9 and TRBJ2-5; D may be TRBD2 (7 bases). Near its end, the DNA agrees better with TRBJ2-7, so the J call may be wrong. The V gene's germline CDR1 is SEHNR and CDR2 FQNEAQ (reference sequence). The CDR3 contains 15 residues. The CDR3 DNA reads TGTGCCAGCAGCTTAGAGGGGGGGGCTAACTACGAGCAGTACTTC. Protein: CASSLEGGANYEQYF.

The chain is built from TRBV20-1 and TRBJ2-1; 14 bases map to TRBD2. Losses at the gene ends were 2 bases for V and 5 bases for J; bases not matched to a gene: 11. Germline loops: CDR1 DFQATT, CDR2 SNEGSKA (reference sequence). This CDR3 contains 18 residues. The CDR3 protein is CSARNGLAGGLGDNEQFF. In DNA, the CDR3 is TGCAGTGCTAGAAATGGACTAGCGGGAGGCCTCGGGGACAATGAGCAGTTCTTC.

In this sample, this clonotype turned up many times. The genes are TRBV5-5 and TRBJ2-5, with 12 nucleotides matching TRBD2. The V gene's germline CDR1 is SGHKS and CDR2 YYEKEE (reference sequence). The CDR3 runs to 15 residues. V was pared by 4 bases and J by 5 bases, with 6 bases of the junction left unmatched. The CDR3: CASSRGLAGRETQYF. The CDR3 coding sequence is TGTGCCAGCAGCCGAGGACTAGCGGGAAGGGAGACCCAGTACTTC.

This clonotype came up a few times. The chain carries TRBV10-2 and TRBJ1-1; 11 positions agree with TRBD1. The CDR3 length is 15 residues. Trimming at V came to 6 bases and at J to 5 bases, leaving 8 bases not matched to a gene. Germline CDR1 reads WSHSY; CDR2 reads SAAADI. CDR3: CASRDGQGARTEAFF. CDR3 bases: TGCGCCAGCAGGGATGGACAGGGGGCGCGTACTGAAGCTTTCTTT.

The chain is built from TRBV29-1 and TRBJ1-1; perhaps TRBD1 as D (6 bases). Germline V gene data show CDR1 as SQVTM and CDR2 as ANQGSEA. The CDR3 has 14 amino acids. Trimming pared 7 bases from V and 0 bases from J, leaving 15 bases between. The CDR3 loop is CSARRGFMNTEAFF. The DNA of the CDR3 is TGCAGCGCCCGAAGGGGGTTCATGAACACTGAAGCTTTCTTT.